This T cell receptor beta chain derives from a study of cytomegalovirus exposure and HLA in healthy donors. Findings of the study overall: Sequencing depth across donors, presence/absence analyses assumed, was roughly uniform. It was in a later analysis that TCR association rates were seen to vary by HLA locus, highest for DRB1 and lowest for HLA-C.

In the PCR, 60 Vbeta and 13 Jbeta primers were used. Here immunoSEQ multiplex PCR was the method, and the copy in TCRdb shows in-frame clones only, minus some. This table has approximately 150,000 clones, about 70% appearing once. Notes on this clone: Antigen unknown.

The TCR originated in a male donor in good health and CMV-seronegative. Sequenced: PBMCs.

The CDR3 reads CASSSRTGGTTEAFF. CDR3 coding DNA: TGTGCCAGCAGCTCCCGGACAGGGGGCACCACTGAAGCTTTCTTT. The rearrangement joins TRBV7-9 to TRBJ1-1; 11 bases match TRBD1. In germline, CDR1 is SEHNR, CDR2 FQNEAQ (reference sequence). The length of the CDR3 is 15 residues. Trimming cost V 4 bases and J 4 bases; bases outside gene matches: 5.